This T cell receptor (beta chain) appears in the sequencing data of a study of early T cells in non-severe SARS-CoV-2 infection. Whole-study findings and limits: Lookups in VDJdb leaned toward anti-spike CD8 responses and missed private and CD4 specificities.

This clonotype was observed a few times. Its antigen is as yet unknown. There are 13 residues in the CDR3. Deletions cut 3 bases from V and 3 bases from J, with 8 bases between. CDR1 and CDR2 from the germline V gene are MNHEY and SMNVEV (reference sequence). Separate cDNA molecules each had unique molecular identifiers attached to them. TCRdb used MiXCR to reprocess the 5' RACE reads, holding one entry per CDR3 protein. Of fewer than 50,000 distinct CDR3 sequences in the sample, about 4% were seen once. Material: whole blood. The chain couples TRBV27 to TRBJ1-1; D might be TRBD1 (6 bases). The sequence was collected from an adult who was a healthcare worker with PCR-confirmed SARS-CoV-2 infection or an uninfected control (not recorded which). The CDR3 DNA reads TGTGCCAGCAGTTTCTCAGGGGACACTGAAGCTTTCTTT. Amino acids: CASSFSGDTEAFF.